This paragraph covers one TCR beta chain sequence. Its matching antigen is unknown. Possible read error: a much larger clone is one base away. The record originates from a study of tumor-infiltrating lymphocytes in primary liver carcinoma. Germline V lookup: CDR1 SGHNT, CDR2 YYREEE (reference sequence). V gave up 10 bases and J gave up 5 bases; unmatched junction bases: 19. The CDR3 has 16 residues. Total RNA amounting to 500 ng was the source from which TCR beta cDNA was made with a constant-region primer. Slightly modified ARM-PCR served as the procedure for the TCR beta libraries. These libraries came from three rounds of nested multiplex PCR. With TRBV1-TRBV30 forward primers and a C-beta reverse primer, the first two PCR rounds were run for roughly 10 cycles each. Using its own MiXCR run on the multiplex PCR reads, TCRdb lists one record per CDR3 protein. The sample yields just under 95,000 distinct CDR3 sequences, roughly 70% seen once.

Investigators took RNA and DNA out together from 20-30 mg of unsorted bulk tissue. Patients diagnosed with primary liver carcinoma received treatment through surgical resection. General study findings and limits: In tumor-adjacent and tumor-blood pairs, overlap was lower than in tumor region pairs. Tumor top-250-clone fractions significantly exceeded those of blood (p = 0.039).

The source of this sequence is a man aged 40-50 years with primary liver carcinoma and hepatitis B virus infection. Source material: tumor-adjacent normal liver tissue. V usage is TRBV5-4 and J usage is TRBJ2-5; 8 positions agree with TRBD1. The CDR3 is CAAPSPPGQGAETQYF. Here the CDR3 DNA reads TGTGCCGCCCCCTCCCCTCCCGGGCAGGGGGCTGAGACCCAGTACTTC.